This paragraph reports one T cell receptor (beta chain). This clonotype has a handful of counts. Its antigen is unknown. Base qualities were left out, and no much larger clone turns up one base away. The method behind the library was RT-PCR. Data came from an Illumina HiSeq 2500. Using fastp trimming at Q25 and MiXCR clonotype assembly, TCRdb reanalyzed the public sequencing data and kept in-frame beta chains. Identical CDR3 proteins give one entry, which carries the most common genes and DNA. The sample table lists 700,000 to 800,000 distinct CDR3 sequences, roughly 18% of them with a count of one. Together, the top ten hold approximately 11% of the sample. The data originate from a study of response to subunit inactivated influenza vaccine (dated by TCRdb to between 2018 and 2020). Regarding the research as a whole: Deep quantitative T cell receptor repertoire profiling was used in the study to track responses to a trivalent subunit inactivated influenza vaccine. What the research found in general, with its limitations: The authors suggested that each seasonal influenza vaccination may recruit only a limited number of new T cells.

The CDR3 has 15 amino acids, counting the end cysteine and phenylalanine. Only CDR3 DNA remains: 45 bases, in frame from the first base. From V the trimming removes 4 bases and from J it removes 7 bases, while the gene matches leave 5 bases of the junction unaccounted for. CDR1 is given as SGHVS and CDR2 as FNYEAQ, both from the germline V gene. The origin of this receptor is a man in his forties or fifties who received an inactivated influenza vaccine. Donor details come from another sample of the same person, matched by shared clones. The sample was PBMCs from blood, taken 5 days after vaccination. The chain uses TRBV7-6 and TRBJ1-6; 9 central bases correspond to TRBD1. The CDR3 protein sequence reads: CASSSLGQGNSPLHF. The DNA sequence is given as TGTGCCAGCAGCTCGCTAGGACAGGGGAATTCACCCCTCCACTTT.